This entry lists 23 T cell receptor beta chains sequenced from one sample in a study of CD8 T cells in Susac syndrome. The RNA input was roughly 0.45 to 1 ug, and it was reverse transcribed with random hexamers. TCRdb re-derived calls from the immunoSEQ multiplex PCR reads in MiXCR, one entry per CDR3 protein. This repertoire shows under 200,000 distinct CDR3 sequences, roughly 92% found once; its top ten account for 0.1%. The specimen sequenced was CD4+ T cells from PBMCs. These receptor sequences come from a human donor in good health.

The chain employs TRBV4-1 and TRBJ1-3; D remains unclear. This CDR3 region has 15 residues. Trimming cost V 6 bases and J 0 bases, with 12 bases left between them. Germline lookup yields CDR1 MGHRA and CDR2 YSYEKL. The CDR3 region is CASSPGFNSGNTIYF. The CDR3 nucleotides are TGCGCCAGCAGTCCGGGTTTCAACTCTGGAAACACCATATATTTT.

The sample holds a few counts of this clonotype. The rearrangement joins TRBV5-1 to TRBJ1-2; 7 nucleotides match TRBD1. Germline V gene sequence: CDR1 SGHRS, CDR2 YFSETQ. The ends lost 4 bases at V and 4 bases at J; junction bases unmatched: 7. This CDR3 comprises 14 residues. DNA for the CDR3: TGCGCCAGCAGCCCCGGACAGGTTCGCTATGGCTACACCTTC. Translating gives CASSPGQVRYGYTF.

The rearrangement uses TRBV5-1 and TRBJ2-3; 8 bases map to TRBD2. V lost 4 bases to trimming and J lost 8 bases; unmatched junction nucleotides: 3. CDR3 length: 12 amino acids. From germline, CDR1 is SGHRS and CDR2 YFSETQ. In DNA form, the CDR3 reads TGCGCCAGCAGCCAAAGCGGGGGTACGCAGTATTTT. Translation gives CASSQSGGTQYF.

This clonotype appeared once. V and J are TRBV12-3 or TRBV12-4 and TRBJ2-7, with D possibly TRBD1 on 5 matching bases. The V and J ends lost 5 bases and 2 bases respectively, with 19 bases between them. CDR3 length: 16 residues. DNA for the CDR3: TGTGCCAGCAGTCCTGGGTCCTCCAGGGTACCCTACGAGCAGTACTTC. The encoded protein is CASSPGSSRVPYEQYF.

This chain joins TRBV27 and TRBJ2-3, with TRBD2 matching 8 bases. V lost 6 bases to trimming and J lost 3 bases; unmatched junction nucleotides: 14. Looked up from germline, CDR1 is MNHEY and CDR2 is SMNVEV (reference sequence). The CDR3 totals 17 residues. CDR3 in amino acids: CASSHNGLAGRTDTQYF. The CDR3 DNA is TGTGCCAGCAGCCACAACGGGTTAGCGGGGCGGACAGATACGCAGTATTTT.

The chain links TRBV20-1 to TRBJ1-6; D not certain. The germline gives CDR1 DFQATT, CDR2 SNEGSKA (reference sequence). The CDR3 contains 12 residues. The V end was cut by 0 bases, the J end by 10 bases, with 7 bases between. CDR3 sequence reads: CSARDEGSPLHF. Here the CDR3 DNA reads TGCAGTGCTAGAGATGAAGGATCACCCCTCCACTTT.

The J gene is TRBJ2-2, the V gene TRBV5-1; D remains unclear. The CDR3 has 16 amino acids. V dropped 0 bases and J dropped 10 bases, with 19 bases sitting between them. In germline, CDR1 is SGHRS, CDR2 YFSETQ. The CDR3 region is CASSLAGAAVGEELFF. CDR3 sequence (DNA): TGCGCCAGCAGCTTGGCCGGTGCGGCTGTCGGCGAGGAGCTGTTTTTT.

This chain joins TRBV7-9 and TRBJ2-3, with TRBD2 matching over 13 bases. V shed 6 bases and J 7 bases; nucleotides not matched to a gene: 7. Germline assignment: CDR1 SEHNR and CDR2 FQNEAQ (reference sequence). CDR3 size: 15 residues. The chain's CDR3 is CASRKLAGGIHTQYF. The CDR3 DNA follows: TGTGCCAGCAGAAAACTAGCGGGGGGGATACATACGCAGTATTTT.

V and J are TRBV14 and TRBJ2-3; 9 positions match TRBD2. V dropped 0 bases and J dropped 4; count of bases not matched to a gene: 2. The CDR3 is made up of 15 amino acids. From germline, CDR1 is SGHDN and CDR2 FVKESK. The CDR3 sequence: CASSQEGGRADTQYF. CDR3 bases: TGTGCCAGCAGCCAAGAAGGCGGGAGGGCAGATACGCAGTATTTT.

The chain couples TRBV4-2 to TRBJ2-5, with TRBD2 matching over 12 bases. The germline CDR1 and CDR2 sequences are LGHNA and YNFKEQ. This CDR3 comprises 15 residues. V dropped 1 base and J dropped 5; count of bases not matched to a gene: 2. The CDR3 sequence is CASSQGTSGGETQYF. CDR3 DNA sequence: TGTGCCAGCAGCCAAGGAACTAGCGGGGGGGAGACCCAGTACTTC.

Remarks on this clonotype: The CDR3 carries no conserved terminal phenylalanine or tryptophan, so it likely arises from a read error. The V and J genes are TRBV27 and TRBJ1-3; unclear D gene. There are 14 residues in the CDR3. Germline values: CDR1 MNHEY, CDR2 SMNVEV (reference sequence). With 3 bases removed from V and 7 bases from J, the gap between germline ends came to 13 bases. The DNA for the CDR3 is TGTGCCAGCAGTTTGGGGTTGGGTGGGAACACCATATATTCT. This gives the protein CASSLGLGGNTIYS.

The chain uses TRBV9 and TRBJ2-1; D unresolved. V gave up 2 bases and J gave up 8 bases, with 8 bases separating them. The CDR3 is 12 residues long. From germline, CDR1 is SGDLS and CDR2 YYNGEE. The chain's CDR3 is CASSVQFHEQFF. In nucleotides, the CDR3 is TGTGCCAGCAGCGTCCAATTTCATGAGCAGTTCTTC.

The gene calls are TRBV5-6 and TRBJ2-5; 12 nucleotides line up with TRBD1. The CDR3 consists of 15 residues. V was clipped by 4 bases and J by 5 bases; unmatched bases: 6. The germline V gene has CDR1 SGHDT and CDR2 YYEEEE. The CDR3 DNA reads as TGTGCCAGCAGCAGGGGACAGGGGGCGTTTGAGACCCAGTACTTC. This translates into CASSRGQGAFETQYF.

CDR3 in amino acids: CASSPGQGRATDTQYF. CDR3 coding DNA: TGTGCCAGCAGCCCTGGACAGGGGCGGGCAACAGATACGCAGTATTTT. The chain employs TRBV7-2 and TRBJ2-3; TRBD1 aligns across 9 bases. The J segment lost 3 bases and the V segment lost 5 bases, leaving 9 bases of the junction unmatched. CDR1 is SGHTA and CDR2 is FQGNSA in the germline V gene. The CDR3 contains 16 residues. Complete variable domain (other parts from reference TRBV7-2 and TRBJ2-3): GAGVSQSPSNKVTEKGKDVELRCDPISGHTALYWYRQSLGQGLEFLIYFQGNSAPDKSGLPSDRFSAERTGGSVSTLTIQRTQQEDSAVYLCASSPGQGRATDTQYFGPGTRLTVL.

The V call is TRBV28, the J call TRBJ2-7; tentatively, D is TRBD1 (6 bases). V shed 9 bases and J shed 3 bases, with 12 bases lying between them. The CDR3 totals 12 residues. Germline CDR1 is MDHEN and CDR2 is SYDVKM. This chain's CDR3 is CASGGQNYEQYF. The CDR3 DNA reads TGTGCCAGTGGCGGACAGAACTACGAGCAGTACTTC.

The rearrangement links TRBV6-1 to TRBJ1-1, with 8 bases matching TRBD1. Germline V gene sequence: CDR1 MNHNS, CDR2 SASEGT. This CDR3 region has 18 residues. Trimming took 8 bases from V and 0 from J; bases not matched to a gene: 17. The chain's CDR3 is CASLPPSSLGQVNTEAFF. For the CDR3, the DNA is TGTGCCAGCCTCCCCCCATCCTCTTTGGGACAGGTGAACACTGAAGCTTTCTTT.

The rearrangement joins TRBV6-2 or TRBV6-3 to TRBJ1-1, with a weak D call TRBD1 (6 bases). The CDR3 consists of 16 residues. The V end lost 5 bases, the J end lost 8 bases, and 24 bases lay between the germline ends. CDR1 MNHEY and CDR2 SVGEGT come from the germline V gene. The CDR3 spells CASSPQGSLMAGEAFF. The CDR3, as DNA: TGTGCCAGCAGTCCACAGGGTTCCCTAATGGCGGGGGAAGCTTTCTTT.

The chain carries TRBV4-2 and TRBJ1-2; D not certain. CDR1 and CDR2 (germline): LGHNA, YNFKEQ. CDR3 length: 13 residues. V was clipped by 4 bases and J by 9 bases, with 15 bases between them. CDR3 nucleotide sequence: TGTGCCAGCAGCCCTGGACGAGTGGGAAGCTACACCTTC. Amino acids: CASSPGRVGSYTF.

V usage is TRBV7-2 and J usage is TRBJ2-5, with 8 positions matching TRBD2. The CDR3 has 15 amino acids. V lost 4 bases and J lost 5; bases outside the gene matches: 9. Germline V gene sequence: CDR1 SGHTA, CDR2 FQGNSA. Written as DNA, the CDR3 is TGTGCCAGCAGCTCGACCTTAGCGGGGTGGGAGACCCAGTACTTC. This encodes CASSSTLAGWETQYF.

The chain joins TRBV4-1 to TRBJ1-1; 8 bases are a match to TRBD1. Germline V gives CDR1 MGHRA, CDR2 YSYEKL. V was pared by 6 bases and J by 3 bases, with 12 bases of the junction left unmatched. This CDR3 comprises 16 residues. The CDR3 nucleotides are TGCGCCAGCAGACTAGGACAGGGCCTCCGACACACTGAAGCTTTCTTT. Amino acids: CASRLGQGLRHTEAFF.

In nucleotides, the CDR3 is TGTGCCACCACAGACAGGGGGCAAAGCAATCAGCCCCAGCATTTT. It codes for CATTDRGQSNQPQHF. This chain links TRBV19 with TRBJ1-5; 10 nucleotides line up with TRBD1. This CDR3 is 15 amino acids long. With 10 bases clipped from V and 1 base from J, the junction kept 7 bases outside the gene matches. Per the germline V gene, CDR1 is LNHDA and CDR2 is SQIVND (reference sequence).

The rearrangement joins TRBV7-8 to TRBJ2-1; 14 nucleotides line up with TRBD2. The V gene's germline CDR1 is SGHVS and CDR2 FQNEAQ. Germline trimming cut 4 bases from V and 7 bases from J; bases unmatched to any gene: 12. This CDR3 is 18 amino acids long. CDR3 sequence reads: CASSYPPGLAGGMNEQFF. The CDR3 DNA is TGTGCCAGCAGCTACCCCCCCGGACTAGCGGGGGGTATGAATGAGCAGTTCTTC.

The chain couples TRBV27 to TRBJ2-3; 9 bases align to TRBD2. Looked up from germline, CDR1 is MNHEY and CDR2 is SMNVEV (reference sequence). After removal of 2 bases from V and 2 bases from J, the junction contained 5 bases not matched to a gene. This CDR3 region has 16 residues. The CDR3 DNA reads as TGTGCCAGCAGTTTAGGGGCGGGGGGGTTCACAGATACGCAGTATTTT. The encoded protein is CASSLGAGGFTDTQYF.